Listed here is a single T cell receptor (beta chain). The source of the sample is a study of cytomegalovirus exposure and HLA in healthy donors. In the PCR, 60 Vbeta and 13 Jbeta primers were used. Profiled with immunoSEQ multiplex PCR; TCRdb holds only in-frame clones, not every one. The sample contains under 200,000 clones, around 82% of which appear only once. V lost 6 bases, J lost 0 bases, and 11 bases lay in between. CDR1 MNHNY and CDR2 SVGAGI come from the germline V gene (reference sequence). The CDR3 extends over 14 amino acids. This clonotype was obtained from a middle-aged man in good health and CMV-seronegative. V usage is TRBV6-6 and J usage is TRBJ1-1; no firm D call. Sequences were obtained from PBMCs. CDR3 coding DNA: TGTGCCAGCAGACTACCCGCTCTGAACACTGAAGCTTTCTTT. Its translation is CASRLPALNTEAFF.